Presented here are 4 T cell receptor beta chains from one specimen sequenced in a study of blood T cell repertoires in COVID-19. Clones were sequenced by immunoSEQ multiplex PCR, and TCRdb holds only the in-frame ones, with some missing. The table includes roughly 63,000 clones, approximately 92% detected once. The sample consisted of peripheral blood. All receptors derive from a man aged 45-60 years with acute or convalescent COVID-19.

This chain joins TRBV10-3 and TRBJ1-2; tentatively, D is TRBD1 (6 bases). Germline CDR1 is ENHRY and CDR2 is SYGVKD. Between the trimmed V and J ends, which lost 2 bases and 3 bases, there was a span of 7 bases. The CDR3 consists of 13 residues. In DNA form, the CDR3 reads TGTGCCATCAGTGAGCGGACAGACTATGGCTACACCTTC. Protein: CAISERTDYGYTF.

This chain uses TRBV11-3 with TRBJ2-7, with 7 positions matching TRBD2. CDR3 length: 14 residues. Germline V gene sequence: CDR1 SGHNT, CDR2 YENEEA. V lost 1 base to trimming and J lost 4 bases; unmatched junction nucleotides: 4. The chain's CDR3 is CASSLGHGGYEQYF. The CDR3 bases are TGTGCCAGCAGCTTAGGGCACGGGGGGTACGAGCAGTACTTC. Looking up the rest from reference TRBV11-3 and TRBJ2-7 gives the full variable domain: EAGVVQSPRYKIIEKKQPVAFWCNPISGHNTLYWYLQNLGQGPELLIRYENEEAVDDSQLPKDRFSAERLKGVDSTLKIQPAELGDSAVYLCASSLGHGGYEQYFGPGTRLTVT.

A single count supports this clone. The chain recombines TRBV28 with TRBJ1-5; D gene ambiguous. V was trimmed by 1 base and J by 5 bases, leaving 3 bases between them. In germline, CDR1 is MDHEN, CDR2 SYDVKM. The CDR3 is 12 amino acids. The CDR3 sequence is CASSLLYQPQHF. As DNA, the CDR3 is TGTGCCAGCAGTTTATTATATCAGCCCCAGCATTTT.

A single count supports this clone. The chain recombines TRBV3-1 (or the pseudogene TRBV3-2) with TRBJ2-5; 7 bases are a match to TRBD1. Per the germline V gene, CDR1 is LGHDT and CDR2 is YNNKEL (reference sequence). The CDR3 is 16 residues long. The V gene end was trimmed by 4 bases and the J gene end by 3 bases; junction bases not matched to a gene: 11. DNA for the CDR3: TGTGCCAGCAGCCGATCAATGGGAACAGGGGAAGAGACCCAGTACTTC. It encodes CASSRSMGTGEETQYF.